This TCR beta chain was sequenced in a study of cytomegalovirus exposure and HLA in healthy donors. Study-level information: A data release that came early held some 84 million unique TCRs from HLA-typed donors. Study-wide points: A few of the chains that were CMV-associated were confirmed in vitro to be specific for CMV antigens. TCR beta chain V- and J-gene trimming was linked, in a later analysis, to a missense variant in DCLRE1C. As was reported, the classifier diagnosed cytomegalovirus status with high specificity and sensitivity.

Trimming at V came to 6 bases and at J to 5 bases, leaving 9 bases not matched to a gene. Germline loops: CDR1 MNHNS, CDR2 SASEGT. The CDR3 totals 14 residues. Amplification used 60 Vbeta primers and 13 Jbeta primers. Assay used: immunoSEQ multiplex PCR; TCRdb lists only in-frame clones, some missing. The sample includes 52,000 or so clones, approximately 78% of them seen just once. Turning to this clone: Its antigen is unidentified.

The sample was PBMCs. This receptor was obtained from a female donor in good health and CMV-seronegative. V and J are TRBV6-1 and TRBJ1-2; 7 bases line up with TRBD1. CDR3 amino acids: CASRLGQLSYGYTF. CDR3 bases: TGTGCCAGCAGATTGGGACAGTTATCTTATGGCTACACCTTC.